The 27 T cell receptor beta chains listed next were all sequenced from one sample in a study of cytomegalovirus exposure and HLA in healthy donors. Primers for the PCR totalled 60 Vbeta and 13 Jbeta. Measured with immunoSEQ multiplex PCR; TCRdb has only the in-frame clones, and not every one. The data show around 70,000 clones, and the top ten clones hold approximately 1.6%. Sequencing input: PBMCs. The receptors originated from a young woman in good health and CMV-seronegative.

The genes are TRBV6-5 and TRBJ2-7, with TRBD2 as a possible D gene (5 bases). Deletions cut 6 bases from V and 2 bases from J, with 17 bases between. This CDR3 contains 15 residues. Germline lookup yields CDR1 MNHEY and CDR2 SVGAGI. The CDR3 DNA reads TGTGCCAGCAGACCCCGGGATTACCAAGCCTACGAGCAGTACTTC. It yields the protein CASRPRDYQAYEQYF.

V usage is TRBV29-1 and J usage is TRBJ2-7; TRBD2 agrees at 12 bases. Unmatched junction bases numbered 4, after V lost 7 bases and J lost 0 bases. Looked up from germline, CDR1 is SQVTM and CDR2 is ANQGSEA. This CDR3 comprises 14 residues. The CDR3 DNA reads TGCAGCGGAGTGACTAGCGGGGGCTCCTACGAGCAGTACTTC. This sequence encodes CSGVTSGGSYEQYF.

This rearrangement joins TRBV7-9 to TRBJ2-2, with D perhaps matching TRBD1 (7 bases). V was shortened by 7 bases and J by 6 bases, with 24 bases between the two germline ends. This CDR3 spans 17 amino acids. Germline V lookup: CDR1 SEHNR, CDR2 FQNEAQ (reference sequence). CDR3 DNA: TGTGCCAGCACCATATACCTAGGCAGGGGGGCGGCCGGGGAGCTGTTTTTT. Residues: CASTIYLGRGAAGELFF.

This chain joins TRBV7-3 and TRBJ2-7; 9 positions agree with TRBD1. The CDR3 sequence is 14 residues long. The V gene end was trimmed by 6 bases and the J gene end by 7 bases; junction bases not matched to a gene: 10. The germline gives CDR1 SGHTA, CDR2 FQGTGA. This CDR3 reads CASSPQGASEEQYF. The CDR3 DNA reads TGTGCCAGCAGTCCACAGGGGGCCTCGGAAGAGCAGTACTTC.

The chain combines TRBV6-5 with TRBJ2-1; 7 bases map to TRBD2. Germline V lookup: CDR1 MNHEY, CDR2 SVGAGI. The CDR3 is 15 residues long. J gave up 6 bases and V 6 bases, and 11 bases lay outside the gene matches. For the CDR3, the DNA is TGTGCCAGCAGAAACGGGGACTATCGTTTCAATGAGCAGTTCTTC. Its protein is CASRNGDYRFNEQFF.

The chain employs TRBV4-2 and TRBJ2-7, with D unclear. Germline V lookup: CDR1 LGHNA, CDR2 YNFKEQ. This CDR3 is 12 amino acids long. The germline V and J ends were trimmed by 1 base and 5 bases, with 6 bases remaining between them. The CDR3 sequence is CASSQGQDEQYF. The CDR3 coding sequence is TGTGCCAGCAGCCAAGGTCAGGACGAGCAGTACTTC.

The CDR3 region is CASTTAAYSNYGYTF. CDR3 DNA: TGTGCCAGTACCACTGCCGCGTACTCGAACTATGGCTACACCTTC. The rearrangement links TRBV19 to TRBJ1-2; D not resolved. The CDR3 is made up of 15 amino acids. Trimming removed 7 bases at V and 2 bases at J, with 17 bases between. CDR1 and CDR2 from the germline V gene are LNHDA and SQIVND (reference sequence).

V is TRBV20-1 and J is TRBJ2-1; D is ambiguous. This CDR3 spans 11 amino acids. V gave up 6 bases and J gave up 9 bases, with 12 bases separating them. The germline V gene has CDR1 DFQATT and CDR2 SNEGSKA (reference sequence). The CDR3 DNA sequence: TGCAGTGCCCCGTTTGGCGGTGAGCAGTTCTTC. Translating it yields CSAPFGGEQFF.

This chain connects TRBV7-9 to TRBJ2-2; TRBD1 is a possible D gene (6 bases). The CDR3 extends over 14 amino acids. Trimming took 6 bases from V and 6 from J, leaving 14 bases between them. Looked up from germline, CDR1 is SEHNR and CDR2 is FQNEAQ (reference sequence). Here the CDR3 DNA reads TGTGCCAGCAGTTACACAGGGATCGCCGGGGAGCTGTTTTTT. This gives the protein CASSYTGIAGELFF.

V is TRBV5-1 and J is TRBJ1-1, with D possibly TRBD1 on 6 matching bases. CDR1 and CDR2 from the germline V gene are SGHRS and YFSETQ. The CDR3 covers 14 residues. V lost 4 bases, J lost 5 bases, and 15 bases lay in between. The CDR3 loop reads CASSPSDRRTEAFF. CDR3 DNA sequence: TGCGCCAGCAGCCCCTCCGACAGGAGGACTGAAGCTTTCTTT.

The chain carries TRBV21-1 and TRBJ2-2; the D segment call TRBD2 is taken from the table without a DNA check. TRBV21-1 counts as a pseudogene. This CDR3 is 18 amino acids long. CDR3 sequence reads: CASSKFPPRLAKTGELFF. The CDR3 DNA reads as TGTGCCAGCAGCAAATTTCCCCCGAGACTAGCCAAGACCGGGGAGCTGTTTTTT.

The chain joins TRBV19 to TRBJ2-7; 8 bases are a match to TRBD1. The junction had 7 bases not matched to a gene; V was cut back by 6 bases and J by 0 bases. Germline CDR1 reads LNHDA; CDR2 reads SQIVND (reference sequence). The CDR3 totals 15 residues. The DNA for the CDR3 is TGTGCCAGTAGGCTAGGGACAGGAGCCTCCTACGAGCAGTACTTC. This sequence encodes CASRLGTGASYEQYF.

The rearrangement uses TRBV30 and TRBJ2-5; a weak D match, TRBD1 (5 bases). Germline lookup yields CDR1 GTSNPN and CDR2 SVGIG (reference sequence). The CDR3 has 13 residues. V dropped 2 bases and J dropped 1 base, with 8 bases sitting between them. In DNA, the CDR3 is TGTGCCTGGAGTTGGGGCTTCCAAGAGACCCAGTACTTC. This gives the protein CAWSWGFQETQYF.

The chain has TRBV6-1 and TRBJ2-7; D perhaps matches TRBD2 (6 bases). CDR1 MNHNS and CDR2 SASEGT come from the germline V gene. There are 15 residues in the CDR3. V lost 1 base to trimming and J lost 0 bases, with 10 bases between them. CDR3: CASSEGQEGSYEQYF. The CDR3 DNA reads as TGTGCCAGCAGTGAAGGGCAGGAGGGCTCCTACGAGCAGTACTTC.

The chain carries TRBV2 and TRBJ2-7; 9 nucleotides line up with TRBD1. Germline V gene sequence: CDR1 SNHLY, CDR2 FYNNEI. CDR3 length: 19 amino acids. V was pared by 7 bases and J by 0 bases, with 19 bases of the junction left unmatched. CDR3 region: CASKDVSGTGKFGSYEQYF. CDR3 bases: TGTGCCAGCAAAGACGTATCCGGGACAGGGAAATTTGGCTCCTACGAGCAGTACTTC.

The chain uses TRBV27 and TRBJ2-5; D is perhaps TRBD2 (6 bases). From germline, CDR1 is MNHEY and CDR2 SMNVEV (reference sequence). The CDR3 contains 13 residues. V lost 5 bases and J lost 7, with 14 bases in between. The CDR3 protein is CASSASVGATQYF. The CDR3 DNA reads TGTGCCAGCAGTGCTAGCGTTGGCGCGACCCAGTACTTC.

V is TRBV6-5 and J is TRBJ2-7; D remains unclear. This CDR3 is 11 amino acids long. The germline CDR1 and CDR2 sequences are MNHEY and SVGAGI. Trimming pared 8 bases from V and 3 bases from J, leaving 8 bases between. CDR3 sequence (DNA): TGTGCCAGCTATAATTTCTACGAGCAGTACTTC. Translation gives CASYNFYEQYF.

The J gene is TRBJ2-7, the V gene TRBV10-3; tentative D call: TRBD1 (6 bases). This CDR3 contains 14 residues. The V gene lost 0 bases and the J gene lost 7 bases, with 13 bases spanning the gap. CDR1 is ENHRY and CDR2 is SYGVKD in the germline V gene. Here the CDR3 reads CAISESDRSREQYF. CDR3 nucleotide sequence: TGTGCCATCAGTGAGTCTGACAGGAGCAGAGAGCAGTACTTC.

The CDR3 sequence is CASSPGQKNTEAFF. The CDR3 DNA sequence: TGTGCCAGCTCACCCGGACAGAAGAACACTGAAGCTTTCTTT. V is TRBV18 and J is TRBJ1-1; D possibly corresponds to TRBD1 (6 bases). Trimming stripped 3 bases from V and 1 base from J, with 9 bases between. CDR1 KGHSH and CDR2 LQKENI come from the germline V gene. The CDR3 is 14 amino acids. Drawing the rest from reference TRBV18 and TRBJ1-1, the complete variable domain is NAGVMQNPRHLVRRRGQEARLRCSPMKGHSHVYWYRQLPEEGLKFMVYLQKENIIDESGMPKERFSAEFPKEGPSILRIQQVVRGDSAAYFCASSPGQKNTEAFFGQGTRLTVV.

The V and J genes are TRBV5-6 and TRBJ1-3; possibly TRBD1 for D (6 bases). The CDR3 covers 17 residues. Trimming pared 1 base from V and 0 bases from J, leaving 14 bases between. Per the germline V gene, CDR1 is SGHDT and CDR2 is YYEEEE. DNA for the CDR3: TGTGCCAGCAGCTTGCCCGTACAGGGCTACTCTGGAAACACCATATATTTT. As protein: CASSLPVQGYSGNTIYF.

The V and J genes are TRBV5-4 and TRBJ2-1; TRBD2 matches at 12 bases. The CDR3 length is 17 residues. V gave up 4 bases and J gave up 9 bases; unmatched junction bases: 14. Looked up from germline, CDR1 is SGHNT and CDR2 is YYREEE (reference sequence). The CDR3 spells CASSKQLAGGLGSEQFF. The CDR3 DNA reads TGTGCCAGCAGCAAACAGCTAGCGGGAGGGCTTGGTAGTGAGCAGTTCTTC.

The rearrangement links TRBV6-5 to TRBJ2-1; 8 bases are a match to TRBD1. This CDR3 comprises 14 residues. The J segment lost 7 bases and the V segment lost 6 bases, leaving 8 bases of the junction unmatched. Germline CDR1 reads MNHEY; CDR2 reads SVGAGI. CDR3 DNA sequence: TGTGCCAGCAGACCACAGGGGGAATGGAATGAGCAGTTCTTC. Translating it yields CASRPQGEWNEQFF.

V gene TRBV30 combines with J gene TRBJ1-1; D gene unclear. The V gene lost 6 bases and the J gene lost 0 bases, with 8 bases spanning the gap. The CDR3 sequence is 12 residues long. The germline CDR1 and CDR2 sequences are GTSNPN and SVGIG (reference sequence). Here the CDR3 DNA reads TGTGCCTGCCACACAATGAACACTGAAGCTTTCTTT. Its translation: CACHTMNTEAFF.

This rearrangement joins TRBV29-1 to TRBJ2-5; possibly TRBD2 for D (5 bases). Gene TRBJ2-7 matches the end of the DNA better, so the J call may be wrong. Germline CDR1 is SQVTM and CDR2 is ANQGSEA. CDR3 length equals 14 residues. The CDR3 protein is CSVEAGEGAYEQYF. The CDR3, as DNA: TGCAGCGTTGAAGCCGGGGAAGGCGCCTACGAGCAGTACTTC.

The CDR3 DNA reads TGTGCCAGCAGCTCCCTACTAGCGGGAAACAATGAGCAGTTCTTC. Protein product: CASSSLLAGNNEQFF. The V call is TRBV5-4, the J call TRBJ2-1; 10 positions agree with TRBD2. V shed 3 bases and J 5 bases; nucleotides not matched to a gene: 5. From germline, CDR1 is SGHNT and CDR2 YYREEE (reference sequence). The CDR3 totals 15 residues.

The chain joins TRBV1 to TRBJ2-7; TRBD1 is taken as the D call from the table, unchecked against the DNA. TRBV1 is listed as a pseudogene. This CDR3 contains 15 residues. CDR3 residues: CTSSQAVQGSYEQYF. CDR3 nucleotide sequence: TGCACCAGCAGCCAAGCCGTACAGGGCTCCTACGAGCAGTACTTC.

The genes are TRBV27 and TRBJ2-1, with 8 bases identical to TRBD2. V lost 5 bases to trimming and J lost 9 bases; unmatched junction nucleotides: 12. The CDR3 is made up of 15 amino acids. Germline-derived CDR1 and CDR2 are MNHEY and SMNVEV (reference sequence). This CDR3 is CASSLSGGAYGEQFF. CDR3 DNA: TGTGCCAGCAGTCTTTCGGGGGGGGCCTACGGTGAGCAGTTCTTC.